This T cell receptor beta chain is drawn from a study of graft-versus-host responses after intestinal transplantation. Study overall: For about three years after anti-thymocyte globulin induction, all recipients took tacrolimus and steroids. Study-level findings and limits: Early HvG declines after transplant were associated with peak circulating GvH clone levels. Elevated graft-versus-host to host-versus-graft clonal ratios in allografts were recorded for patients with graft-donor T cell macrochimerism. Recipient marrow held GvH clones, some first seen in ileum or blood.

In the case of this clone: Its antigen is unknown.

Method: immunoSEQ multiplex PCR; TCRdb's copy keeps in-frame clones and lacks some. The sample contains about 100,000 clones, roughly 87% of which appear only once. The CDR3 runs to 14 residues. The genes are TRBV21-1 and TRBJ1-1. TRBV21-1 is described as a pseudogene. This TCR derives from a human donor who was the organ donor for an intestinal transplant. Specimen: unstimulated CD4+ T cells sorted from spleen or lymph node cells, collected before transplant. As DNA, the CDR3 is TGTGCCAGCAGCAAAGCGATTATTCTCCTGAGGACTTTCTTT. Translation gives CASSKAIILLRTFF.